The next 17 T cell receptor beta chains were all read from a single sample in a study of beta chain features in type 1 diabetes. Every isolated RNA sample was fully reverse transcribed, so sequencing captured expressed TCRB transcripts. The protocol was immunoSEQ multiplex PCR, while the TCRdb copy is restricted to in-frame clones and leaves out a portion. The data hold hundreds of thousands of clones, with around 30% observed a single time. The source material was naive CD4+ T cells from blood. The source of these receptors is a man aged 18 to 30 in good health.

The chain joins TRBV6-1 to TRBJ1-5, with 8 positions matching TRBD1. Germline lookup yields CDR1 MNHNS and CDR2 SASEGT. After removal of 6 bases from V and 5 bases from J, the junction contained 3 bases not matched to a gene. This CDR3 spans 13 amino acids. The DNA for the CDR3 is TGTGCCAGCAGCTACAGGGGGGATCAGCCCCAGCATTTT. Its protein product is CASSYRGDQPQHF.

On this clone itself: The sample carries other DNA sequences with the same CDR3. The V and J genes are TRBV30 and TRBJ2-2; D is possibly TRBD1 (5 bases). Trimming shortened V by 6 bases and J by 1 base, and 9 bases separated the two germline ends. The CDR3 has 13 amino acids. Germline CDR1 is GTSNPN and CDR2 is SVGIG (reference sequence). CDR3 sequence: CACGQGNTGELFF. The CDR3 coding sequence is TGTGCCTGCGGCCAGGGGAACACCGGGGAGCTGTTTTTT.

The chain is built from TRBV7-8 and TRBJ2-3; TRBD2 matches 14 bases. CDR1 and CDR2 (germline): SGHVS, FQNEAQ. The CDR3 consists of 15 residues. V was clipped by 5 bases and J by 7 bases; unmatched bases: 5. The CDR3, as DNA: TGTGCCAGCAGCCCGGGACTAGCGGGAGCCAATACGCAGTATTTT. Translating gives CASSPGLAGANTQYF.

This clone was observed a handful of times. The chain employs TRBV7-9 and TRBJ2-7; TRBD2 aligns across 9 bases. Germline V lookup: CDR1 SEHNR, CDR2 FQNEAQ (reference sequence). With V trimmed by 5 bases and J by 1 base, 3 bases remained unmatched. This CDR3 is built from 14 residues. This CDR3 is CASSPSGISYEQYF. For the CDR3, the DNA is TGTGCCAGCAGCCCTAGCGGGATTTCCTACGAGCAGTACTTC.

This sequence joins TRBV7-9 and TRBJ2-5; 11 bases align to TRBD2. CDR1 and CDR2 from the germline V gene are SEHNR and FQNEAQ (reference sequence). The V segment lost 1 base and the J segment 5 bases; nucleotides outside the gene matches: 9. The CDR3 totals 17 residues. The CDR3 nucleotides read TGTGCCAGCAGCTTAGAAGAAAGCCTAGCGGGAGGCGAGACCCAGTACTTC. Its translation: CASSLEESLAGGETQYF.

This clone was seen a handful of times. The chain links TRBV2 to TRBJ1-4; TRBD1 is a possible D gene (5 bases). This CDR3 has 14 amino acids. Looked up from germline, CDR1 is SNHLY and CDR2 is FYNNEI. V gave up 6 bases and J gave up 1 base, with 9 bases separating them. In DNA, the CDR3 is TGTGCCAGCAGCCCGGGACTAACTAATGAAAAACTGTTTTTT. The encoded protein is CASSPGLTNEKLFF.

This clone was seen a few times. This chain connects TRBV30 to TRBJ1-2, with 8 positions matching TRBD1. The ends lost 3 bases at V and 7 bases at J; junction bases unmatched: 7. This CDR3 comprises 13 residues. The germline gives CDR1 GTSNPN, CDR2 SVGIG (reference sequence). The CDR3 DNA is TGTGCCTGGAGCGCAGACAGGGGCACTGGCTACACCTTC. Its translation is CAWSADRGTGYTF.

Notes on this clone: Other DNA sequences of this sample code for an identical CDR3. V usage is TRBV29-1 and J usage is TRBJ2-6; D is unclear. The V gene's germline CDR1 is SQVTM and CDR2 ANQGSEA. The V end lost 7 bases, the J end lost 4 bases, and 8 bases lay between the germline ends. The CDR3 loop spans 12 amino acids. The chain's CDR3 is CSARSGANVLTF. The DNA for the CDR3 is TGCAGCGCTAGGTCGGGGGCCAACGTCCTGACTTTC.

In its sample, this clone was seen a few times. The genes are TRBV25-1 and TRBJ1-5; no reliable D call. With 2 bases removed from V and 0 bases from J, the gap between germline ends came to 8 bases. The CDR3 spans 15 residues. From germline, CDR1 is MGHDK and CDR2 SYGVNS. This chain's CDR3 is CASSERGYSNQPQHF. The DNA for the CDR3 is TGTGCCAGCAGTGAACGGGGATATAGCAATCAGCCCCAGCATTTT.

This clone was picked up a small number of times. Other nucleotide sequences in the sample specify the same CDR3. The chain couples TRBV29-1 to TRBJ2-7, with a tentative D call TRBD1 (5 bases). The CDR3 consists of 12 residues. Trimming shortened V by 4 bases and J by 3 bases, and 10 bases separated the two germline ends. Per germline, CDR1 SQVTM and CDR2 ANQGSEA. CDR3 amino acids: CSVGGASYEQYF. The CDR3 DNA follows: TGCAGCGTTGGTGGGGCCAGCTACGAGCAGTACTTC.

J is TRBJ1-1 and V is TRBV4-2, with TRBD1 matching over 7 bases. This CDR3 contains 16 residues. From germline, CDR1 is LGHNA and CDR2 YNFKEQ. With V trimmed by 6 bases and J by 4 bases, 14 bases remained unmatched. The CDR3 sequence is CASRRLTRGYGTEAFF. The CDR3 nucleotides are TGTGCCAGCAGACGACTAACCAGGGGGTATGGCACTGAAGCTTTCTTT.

The chain recombines TRBV15 with TRBJ1-5; no clear D gene. CDR3 length: 13 residues. V lost 8 bases to trimming and J lost 4 bases, with 12 bases between them. CDR1 and CDR2 (germline): LNHNV, YYDKDF (reference sequence). The CDR3 is CATDPGRNQPQHF. The CDR3 bases are TGTGCCACCGACCCGGGAAGAAATCAGCCCCAGCATTTT.

Only a few counts were recorded for this clone. Other DNA sequences in the same sample also yield this CDR3. This chain joins TRBV30 and TRBJ1-2, with 8 bases matching TRBD1. Germline V gene data show CDR1 as GTSNPN and CDR2 as SVGIG (reference sequence). The length of the CDR3 is 13 residues. The V gene end was trimmed by 3 bases and the J gene end by 4 bases; junction bases not matched to a gene: 4. The CDR3 region is CAWSRQGSYGYTF. The CDR3 DNA follows: TGTGCCTGGAGCAGACAGGGGAGCTATGGCTACACCTTC.

The chain is built from TRBV28 and TRBJ1-5; 9 nucleotides align to TRBD1. The CDR3 sequence is 15 residues long. Trimming removed 6 bases from V and 7 bases from J; junction bases left unmatched: 10. CDR1 is MDHEN, CDR2 SYDVKM, per germline. The CDR3 DNA follows: TGTGCCAGCAGGGGGGACAGGGTCTTAGGGCAGCCCCAGCATTTT. Amino acid sequence: CASRGDRVLGQPQHF.

This chain uses TRBV12-5 with TRBJ2-5; tentative D call: TRBD2 (6 bases). Between the trimmed V and J ends, which lost 6 bases and 7 bases, there was a span of 12 bases. Germline lookup yields CDR1 LGHNT and CDR2 FRNRAP. This CDR3 has 12 residues. The CDR3 sequence is CASGSSEATQYF. The CDR3, as DNA: TGTGCTAGTGGGTCTAGCGAGGCGACCCAGTACTTC.

The J gene is TRBJ2-7, the V gene TRBV7-2, with 8 bases identical to TRBD2. CDR1 and CDR2 (germline): SGHTA, FQGNSA. The ends lost 2 bases at V and 3 bases at J; junction bases unmatched: 6. There are 15 residues in the CDR3. As DNA, the CDR3 is TGTGCCAGCAGCTTACTCGGGACTAGGATCTACGAGCAGTACTTC. It specifies CASSLLGTRIYEQYF.

The chain couples TRBV19 to TRBJ2-1; 7 nucleotides match TRBD2. The V and J ends lost 4 bases and 1 base, in that order; junction bases with no gene match: 13. CDR3 length: 18 amino acids. The germline gives CDR1 LNHDA, CDR2 SQIVND (reference sequence). The CDR3 DNA follows: TGTGCCAGTAGTACTTATTTGCGGGGGATAACGTCCTACAATGAGCAGTTCTTC. Encoded protein: CASSTYLRGITSYNEQFF.